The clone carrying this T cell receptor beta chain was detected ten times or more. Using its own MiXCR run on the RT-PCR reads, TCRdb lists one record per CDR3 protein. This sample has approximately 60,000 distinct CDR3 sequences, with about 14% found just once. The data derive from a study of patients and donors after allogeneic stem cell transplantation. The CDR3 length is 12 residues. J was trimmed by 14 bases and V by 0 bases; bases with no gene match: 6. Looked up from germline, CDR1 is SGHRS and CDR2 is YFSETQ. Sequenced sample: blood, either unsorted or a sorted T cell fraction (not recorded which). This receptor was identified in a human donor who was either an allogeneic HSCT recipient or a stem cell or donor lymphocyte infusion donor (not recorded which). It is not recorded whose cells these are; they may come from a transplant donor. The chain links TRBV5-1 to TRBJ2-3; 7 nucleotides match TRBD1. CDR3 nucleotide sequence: TGCGCCAGCAGCTTGGCCGGGACAGAATCGTATTTT. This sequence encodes CASSLAGTESYF.